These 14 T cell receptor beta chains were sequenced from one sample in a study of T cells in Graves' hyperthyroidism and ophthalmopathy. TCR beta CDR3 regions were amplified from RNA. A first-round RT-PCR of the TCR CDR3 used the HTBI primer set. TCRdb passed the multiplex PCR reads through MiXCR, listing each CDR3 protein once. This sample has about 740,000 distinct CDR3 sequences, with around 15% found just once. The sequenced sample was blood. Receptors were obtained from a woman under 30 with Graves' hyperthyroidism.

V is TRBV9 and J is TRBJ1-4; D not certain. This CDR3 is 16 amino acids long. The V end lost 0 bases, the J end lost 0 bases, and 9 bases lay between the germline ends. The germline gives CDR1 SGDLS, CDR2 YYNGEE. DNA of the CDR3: TGTGCCAGCAGCGTAGATGGCGAACCAACTAATGAAAAACTGTTTTTT. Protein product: CASSVDGEPTNEKLFF.

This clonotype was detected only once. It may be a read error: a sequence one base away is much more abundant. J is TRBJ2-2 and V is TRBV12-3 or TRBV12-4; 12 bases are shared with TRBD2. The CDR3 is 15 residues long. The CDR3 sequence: CASRGLAGDTGKLFF. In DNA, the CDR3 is TGTGCCAGCAGGGGACTAGCGGGCGACACCGGGAAGCTGTTTTTT.

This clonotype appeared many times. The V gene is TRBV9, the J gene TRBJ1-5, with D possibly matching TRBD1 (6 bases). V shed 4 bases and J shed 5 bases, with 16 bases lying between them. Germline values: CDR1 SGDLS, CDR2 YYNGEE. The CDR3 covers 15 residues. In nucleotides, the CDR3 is TGTGCCAGCAGCCCCCAGGGGCGGGGGGATCAGCCCCAGCATTTT. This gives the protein CASSPQGRGDQPQHF. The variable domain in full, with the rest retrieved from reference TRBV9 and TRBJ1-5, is DSGVTQTPKHLITATGQRVTLRCSPRSGDLSVYWYQQSLDQGLQFLIQYYNGEERAKGNILERFSAQQFPDLHSELNLSSLELGDSALYFCASSPQGRGDQPQHFGDGTRLSIL.

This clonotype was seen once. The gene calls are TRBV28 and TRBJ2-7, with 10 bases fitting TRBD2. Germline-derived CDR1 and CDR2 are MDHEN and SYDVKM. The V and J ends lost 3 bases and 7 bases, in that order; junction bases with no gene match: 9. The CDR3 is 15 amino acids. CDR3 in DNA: TGTGCCAGCAGTTTGCACTCAGCGGGAGGGCAGGAGCAGTACTTC. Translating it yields CASSLHSAGGQEQYF.

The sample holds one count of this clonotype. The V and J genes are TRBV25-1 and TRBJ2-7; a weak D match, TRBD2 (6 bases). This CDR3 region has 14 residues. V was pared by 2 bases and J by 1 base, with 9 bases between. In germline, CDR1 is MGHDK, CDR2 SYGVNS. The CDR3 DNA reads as TGTGCCAGCAGTGAAGGGACTTATTCCTACGAGCAGTACTTC. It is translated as CASSEGTYSYEQYF.

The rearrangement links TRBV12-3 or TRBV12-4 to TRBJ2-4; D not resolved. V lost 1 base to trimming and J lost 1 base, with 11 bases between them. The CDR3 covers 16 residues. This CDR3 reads CASSLVDGTAKNIQYF. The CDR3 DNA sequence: TGTGCCAGCAGTTTAGTGGACGGAACTGCCAAAAACATTCAGTACTTC.

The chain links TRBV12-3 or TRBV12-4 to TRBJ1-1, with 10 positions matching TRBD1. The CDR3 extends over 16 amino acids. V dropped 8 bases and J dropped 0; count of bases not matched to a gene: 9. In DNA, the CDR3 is TGTGCCAGCCCGTCGAGGACAGGGGGACTGAACACTGAAGCTTTCTTT. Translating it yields CASPSRTGGLNTEAFF.

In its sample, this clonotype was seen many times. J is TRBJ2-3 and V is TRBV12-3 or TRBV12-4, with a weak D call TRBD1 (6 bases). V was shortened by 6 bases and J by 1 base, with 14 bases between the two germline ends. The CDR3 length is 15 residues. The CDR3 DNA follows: TGTGCCAGCAGCTTAACAGGGATTCGCACAGATACGCAGTATTTT. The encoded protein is CASSLTGIRTDTQYF.

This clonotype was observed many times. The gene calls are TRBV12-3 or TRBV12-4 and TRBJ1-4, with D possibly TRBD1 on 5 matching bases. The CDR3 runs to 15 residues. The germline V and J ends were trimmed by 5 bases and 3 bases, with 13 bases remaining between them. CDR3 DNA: TGTGCCAGCAGTCCCCCTTGGGGCTCTAATGAAAAACTGTTTTTT. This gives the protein CASSPPWGSNEKLFF.

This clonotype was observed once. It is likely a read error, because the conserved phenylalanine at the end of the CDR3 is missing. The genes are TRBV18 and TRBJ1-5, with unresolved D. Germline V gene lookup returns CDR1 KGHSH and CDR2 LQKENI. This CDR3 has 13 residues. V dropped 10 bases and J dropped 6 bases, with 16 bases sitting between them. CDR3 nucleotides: TGTGCCACCTCTGTCGGAGGAGGTCAGCCCCAGCATTTA. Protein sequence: CATSVGGGQPQHL.

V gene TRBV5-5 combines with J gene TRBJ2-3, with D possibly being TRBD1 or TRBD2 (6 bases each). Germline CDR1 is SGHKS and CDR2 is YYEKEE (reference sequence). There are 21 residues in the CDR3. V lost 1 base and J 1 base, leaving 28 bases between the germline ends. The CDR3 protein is CASSLRRTGSLIGGGTDTQYF. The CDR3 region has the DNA TGTGCCAGCAGCTTGCGTCGTACAGGCAGCCTAATCGGGGGCGGCACAGATACGCAGTATTTT.

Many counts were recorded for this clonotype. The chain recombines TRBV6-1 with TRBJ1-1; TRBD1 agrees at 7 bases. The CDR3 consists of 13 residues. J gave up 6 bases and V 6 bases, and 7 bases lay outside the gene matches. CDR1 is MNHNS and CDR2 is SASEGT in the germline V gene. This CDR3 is CASREQGSAEAFF. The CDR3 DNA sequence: TGTGCCAGCAGGGAACAGGGGAGCGCTGAAGCTTTCTTT.

The CDR3 DNA reads as TGTGCCAGCTCACCGTCAGGACAGGGGCGAGAGCAGTACTTC. Amino acid sequence: CASSPSGQGREQYF. This chain links TRBV18 with TRBJ2-7; 9 bases line up with TRBD1. CDR1 and CDR2 from the germline V gene are KGHSH and LQKENI. CDR3 length: 14 amino acids. Trimming at V came to 3 bases and at J to 7 bases, leaving 7 bases not matched to a gene.

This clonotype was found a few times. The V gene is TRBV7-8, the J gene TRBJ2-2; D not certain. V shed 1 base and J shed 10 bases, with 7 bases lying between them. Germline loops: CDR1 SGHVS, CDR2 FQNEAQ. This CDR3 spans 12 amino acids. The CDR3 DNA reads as TGTGCCAGCAGCTTAGGGCTAATGGAGCTGTTTTTT. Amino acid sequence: CASSLGLMELFF.